Here is one TCR beta chain with its context. This sample was taken from a study of blood T cell repertoires in COVID-19. For the study at large: The study drew acute and convalescent COVID-19 samples from the United States, Italy and Spain. T cells, B-cell-depleted T cells, or PBMCs supplied cDNA or gDNA.

From germline, CDR1 is SGHTA and CDR2 FQGNSA. This CDR3 has 13 amino acids. J was trimmed by 6 bases and V by 7 bases; bases with no gene match: 5. Original methodology: The assay estimated nucleated cells by amplifying reference gene primers. Libraries were prepared by immunoSEQ multiplex PCR; TCRdb keeps only in-frame clonotypes and omits some of them. The V and J calls and clone size were taken over from that table, and D and trimming were inferred from the DNA. Here the sample spans tens of thousands of clones, more than 85% being singletons. The sequenced material came from peripheral blood. This receptor was taken from a man in his sixties with acute or convalescent COVID-19. V usage is TRBV7-2 and J usage is TRBJ2-2; 7 bases fit TRBD1. The CDR3 sequence is CASNRDSPGELFF. In DNA, the CDR3 is TGTGCCAGCAACCGGGACAGCCCCGGGGAGCTGTTTTTT.